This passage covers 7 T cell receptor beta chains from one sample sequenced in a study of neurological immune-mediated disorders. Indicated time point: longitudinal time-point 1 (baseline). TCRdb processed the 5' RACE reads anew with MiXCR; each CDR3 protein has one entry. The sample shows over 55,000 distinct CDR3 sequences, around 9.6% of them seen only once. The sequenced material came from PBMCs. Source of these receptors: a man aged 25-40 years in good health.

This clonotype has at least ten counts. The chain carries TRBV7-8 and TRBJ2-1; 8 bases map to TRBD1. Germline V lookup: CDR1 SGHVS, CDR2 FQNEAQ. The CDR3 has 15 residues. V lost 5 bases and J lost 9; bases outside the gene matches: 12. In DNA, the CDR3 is TGTGCCAGCAGCCGGACAGACAGGGGTCGGTTTGAGCAGTTCTTC. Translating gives CASSRTDRGRFEQFF.

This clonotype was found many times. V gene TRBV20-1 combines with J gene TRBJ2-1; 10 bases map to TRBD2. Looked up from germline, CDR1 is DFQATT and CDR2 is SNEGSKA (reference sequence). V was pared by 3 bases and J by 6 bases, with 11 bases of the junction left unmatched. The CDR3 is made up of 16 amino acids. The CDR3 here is CSASGGQSGRANEQFF. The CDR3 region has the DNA TGCAGTGCTAGTGGGGGGCAGAGCGGGAGGGCCAATGAGCAGTTCTTC.

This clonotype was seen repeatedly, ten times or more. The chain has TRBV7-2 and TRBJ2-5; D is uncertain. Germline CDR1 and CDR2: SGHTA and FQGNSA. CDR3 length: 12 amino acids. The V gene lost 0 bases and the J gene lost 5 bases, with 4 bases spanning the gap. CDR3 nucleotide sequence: TGTGCCAGCAGCTTAGCGTTGGAGACCCAGTACTTC. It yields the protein CASSLALETQYF. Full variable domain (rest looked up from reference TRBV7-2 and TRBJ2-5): GAGVSQSPSNKVTEKGKDVELRCDPISGHTALYWYRQSLGQGLEFLIYFQGNSAPDKSGLPSDRFSAERTGGSVSTLTIQRTQQEDSAVYLCASSLALETQYFGPGTRLLVL.

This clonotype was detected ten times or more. The CDR3 reads CASSLQEGTDTQYF. As DNA, the CDR3 is TGTGCCAGCAGCCTTCAGGAAGGAACAGATACGCAGTATTTT. This rearrangement joins TRBV3-1 to TRBJ2-3; D ambiguous. The CDR3 has 14 residues. Trimming shortened V by 4 bases and J by 3 bases, and 11 bases separated the two germline ends. Germline CDR1 reads LGHDT; CDR2 reads YNNKEL (reference sequence).

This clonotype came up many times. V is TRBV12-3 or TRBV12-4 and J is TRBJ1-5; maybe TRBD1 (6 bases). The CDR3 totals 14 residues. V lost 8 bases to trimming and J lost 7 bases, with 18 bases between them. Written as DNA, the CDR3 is TGTGCCAGCCTCTCCGGGGGCACCGGGCAGCCCCAGCATTTT. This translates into CASLSGGTGQPQHF.

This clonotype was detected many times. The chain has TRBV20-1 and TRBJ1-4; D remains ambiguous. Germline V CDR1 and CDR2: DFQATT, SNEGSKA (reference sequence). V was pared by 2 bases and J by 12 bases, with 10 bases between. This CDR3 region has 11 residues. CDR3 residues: CSARKREELFF. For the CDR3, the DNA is TGCAGTGCTAGAAAACGGGAGGAACTGTTTTTT.

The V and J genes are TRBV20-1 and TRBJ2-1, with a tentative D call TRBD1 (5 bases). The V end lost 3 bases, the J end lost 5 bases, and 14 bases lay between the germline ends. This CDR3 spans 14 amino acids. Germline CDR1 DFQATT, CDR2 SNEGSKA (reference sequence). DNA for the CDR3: TGCAGTGCTAGGGACAACATAGCCCACAATGAGCAGTTCTTC. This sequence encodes CSARDNIAHNEQFF.